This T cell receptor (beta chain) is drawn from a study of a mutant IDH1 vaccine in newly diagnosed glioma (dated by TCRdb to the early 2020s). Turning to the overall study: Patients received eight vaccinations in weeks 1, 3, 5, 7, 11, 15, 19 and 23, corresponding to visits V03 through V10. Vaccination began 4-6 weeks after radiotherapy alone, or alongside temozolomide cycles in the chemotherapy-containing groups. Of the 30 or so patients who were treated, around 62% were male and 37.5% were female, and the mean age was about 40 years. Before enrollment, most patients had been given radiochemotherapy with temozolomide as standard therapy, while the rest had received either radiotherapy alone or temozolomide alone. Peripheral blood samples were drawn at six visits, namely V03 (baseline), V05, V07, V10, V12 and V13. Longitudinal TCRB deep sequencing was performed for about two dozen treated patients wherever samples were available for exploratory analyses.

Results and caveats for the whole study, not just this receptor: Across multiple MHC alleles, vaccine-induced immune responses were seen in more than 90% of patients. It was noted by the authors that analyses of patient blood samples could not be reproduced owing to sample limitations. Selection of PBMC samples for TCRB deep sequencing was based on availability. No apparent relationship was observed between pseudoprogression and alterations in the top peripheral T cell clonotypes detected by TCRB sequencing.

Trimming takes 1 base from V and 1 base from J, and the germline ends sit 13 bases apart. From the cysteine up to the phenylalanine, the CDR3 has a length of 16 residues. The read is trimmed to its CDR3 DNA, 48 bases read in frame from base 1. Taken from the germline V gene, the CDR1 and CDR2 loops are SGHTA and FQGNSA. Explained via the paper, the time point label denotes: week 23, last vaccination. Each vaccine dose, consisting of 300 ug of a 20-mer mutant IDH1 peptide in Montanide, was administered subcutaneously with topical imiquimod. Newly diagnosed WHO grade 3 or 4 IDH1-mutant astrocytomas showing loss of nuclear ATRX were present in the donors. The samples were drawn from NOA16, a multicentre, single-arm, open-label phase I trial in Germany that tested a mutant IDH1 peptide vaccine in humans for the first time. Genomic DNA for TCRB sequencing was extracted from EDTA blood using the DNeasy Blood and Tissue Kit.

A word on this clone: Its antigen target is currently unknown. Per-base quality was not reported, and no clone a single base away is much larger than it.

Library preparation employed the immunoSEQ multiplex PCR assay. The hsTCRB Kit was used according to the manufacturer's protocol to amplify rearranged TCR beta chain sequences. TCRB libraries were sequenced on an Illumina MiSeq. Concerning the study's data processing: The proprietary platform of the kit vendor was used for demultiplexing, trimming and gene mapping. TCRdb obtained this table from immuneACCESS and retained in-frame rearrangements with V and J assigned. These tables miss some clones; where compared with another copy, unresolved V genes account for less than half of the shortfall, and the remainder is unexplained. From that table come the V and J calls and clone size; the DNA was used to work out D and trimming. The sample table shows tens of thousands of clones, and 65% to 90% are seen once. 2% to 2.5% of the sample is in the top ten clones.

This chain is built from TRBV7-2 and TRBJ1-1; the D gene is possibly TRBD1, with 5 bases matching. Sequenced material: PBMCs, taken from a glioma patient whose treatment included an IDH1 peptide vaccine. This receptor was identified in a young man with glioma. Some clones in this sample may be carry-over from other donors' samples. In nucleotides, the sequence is TGTGCCAGCAGCTTAGAGGGGAGACGGGGGAACACTGAAGCTTTCTTT. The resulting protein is CASSLEGRRGNTEAFF. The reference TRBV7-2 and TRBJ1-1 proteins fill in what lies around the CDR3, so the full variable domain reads GAGVSQSPSNKVTEKGKDVELRCDPISGHTALYWYRQSLGQGLEFLIYFQGNSAPDKSGLPSDRFSAERTGGSVSTLTIQRTQQEDSAVYLCASSLEGRRGNTEAFFGQGTRLTVV.